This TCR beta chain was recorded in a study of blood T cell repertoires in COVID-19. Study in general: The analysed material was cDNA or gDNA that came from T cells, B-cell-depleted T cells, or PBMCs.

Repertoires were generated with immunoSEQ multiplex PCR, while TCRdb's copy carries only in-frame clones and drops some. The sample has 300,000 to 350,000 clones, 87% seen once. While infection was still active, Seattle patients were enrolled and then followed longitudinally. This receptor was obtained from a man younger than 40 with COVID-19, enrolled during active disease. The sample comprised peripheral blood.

CDR3 in amino acids: CSVGQTHTDTQYF. CDR3 DNA: TGCAGCGTAGGACAGACGCACACAGATACGCAGTATTTT. The chain recombines TRBV29-1 with TRBJ2-3, with a weak D call TRBD1 (6 bases). Germline lookup yields CDR1 SQVTM and CDR2 ANQGSEA. The CDR3 covers 13 residues. With 6 bases removed from V and 2 bases from J, the gap between germline ends came to 12 bases.